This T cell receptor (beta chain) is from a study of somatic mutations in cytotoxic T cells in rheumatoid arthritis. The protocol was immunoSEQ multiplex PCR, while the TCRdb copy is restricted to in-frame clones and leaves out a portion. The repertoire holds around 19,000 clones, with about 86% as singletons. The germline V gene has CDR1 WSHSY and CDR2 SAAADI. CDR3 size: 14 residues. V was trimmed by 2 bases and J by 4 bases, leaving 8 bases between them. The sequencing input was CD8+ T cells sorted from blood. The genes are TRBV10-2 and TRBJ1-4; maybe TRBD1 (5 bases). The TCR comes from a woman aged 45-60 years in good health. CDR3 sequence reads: CASSEGGDNEKLFF. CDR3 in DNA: TGCGCCAGCAGTGAGGGAGGGGATAATGAAAAACTGTTTTTT.